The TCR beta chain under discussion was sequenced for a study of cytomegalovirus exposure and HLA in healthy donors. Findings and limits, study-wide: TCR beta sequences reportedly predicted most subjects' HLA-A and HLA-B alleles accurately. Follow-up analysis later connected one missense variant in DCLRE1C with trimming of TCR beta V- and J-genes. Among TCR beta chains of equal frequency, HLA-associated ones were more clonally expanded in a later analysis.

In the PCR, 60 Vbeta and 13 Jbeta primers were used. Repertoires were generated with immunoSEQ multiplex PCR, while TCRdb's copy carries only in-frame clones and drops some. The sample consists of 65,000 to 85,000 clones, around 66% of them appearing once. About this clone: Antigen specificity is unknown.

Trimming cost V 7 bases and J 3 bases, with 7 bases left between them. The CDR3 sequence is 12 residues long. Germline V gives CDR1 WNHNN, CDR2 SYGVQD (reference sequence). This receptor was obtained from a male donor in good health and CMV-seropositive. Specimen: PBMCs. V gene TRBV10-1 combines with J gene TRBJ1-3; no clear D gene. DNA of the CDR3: TGCGCCAGCATGGGAGATGGAAACACCATATATTTT. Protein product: CASMGDGNTIYF.